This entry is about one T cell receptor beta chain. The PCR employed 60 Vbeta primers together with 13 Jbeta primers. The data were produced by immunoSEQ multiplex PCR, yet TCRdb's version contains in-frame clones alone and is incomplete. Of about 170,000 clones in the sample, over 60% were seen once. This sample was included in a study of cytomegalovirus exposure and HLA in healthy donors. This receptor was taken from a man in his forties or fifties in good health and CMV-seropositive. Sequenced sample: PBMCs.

CDR3 DNA: TGTGCCAGCAGCTTGGGGGCAGAAGGGGGGCAGTACTTC. This sequence encodes CASSLGAEGGQYF. The rearrangement joins TRBV5-6 to TRBJ2-7; D possibly corresponds to TRBD1 (6 bases). Looked up from germline, CDR1 is SGHDT and CDR2 is YYEEEE. V dropped 0 bases and J dropped 9 bases, with 13 bases sitting between them. The CDR3 has 13 residues.